What follows are 5 T cell receptor beta chains derived from one specimen sequenced in a study of CD8 T cells in ankylosing spondylitis. TCRdb used MiXCR to reprocess the 5' RACE reads, holding one entry per CDR3 protein. The data show around 250,000 distinct CDR3 sequences, about 11% seen once. Sequencing was done on a sample of blood, either unsorted or a sorted T cell fraction (not recorded which). These receptors came from a male donor with ankylosing spondylitis or in good health (not recorded which).

The chain couples TRBV5-1 to TRBJ2-1; D possibly uses TRBD1 or TRBD2 (6 bases each). This CDR3 has 18 amino acids. The germline V and J ends were trimmed by 0 bases and 8 bases, with 24 bases remaining between them. Germline CDR1 and CDR2: SGHRS and YFSETQ. The CDR3 DNA reads TGCGCCAGCAGCTTGGGGAAAAGGGGGGCAGTTATAGTCGATGAGCAGTTCTTC. Encoded protein: CASSLGKRGAVIVDEQFF.

The chain links TRBV11-3 to TRBJ2-2, with 7 bases matching TRBD2. V was clipped by 5 bases and J by 8 bases; unmatched bases: 14. Germline V CDR1 and CDR2: SGHNT, YENEEA. The CDR3 length is 16 residues. The CDR3: CASSPRPTSVLGELFF. CDR3 nucleotides: TGTGCCAGCAGCCCTCGACCTACTAGCGTCTTGGGGGAGCTGTTTTTT.

This clonotype was observed many times. V and J are TRBV12-3 or TRBV12-4 and TRBJ2-5, with D possibly TRBD2 on 6 matching bases. Trimming removed 6 bases at V and 1 base at J, with 12 bases between. CDR3 length: 14 residues. The CDR3 DNA sequence: TGTGCCAGCAGCTCCGGGACTTTCCAAGAGACCCAGTACTTC. Its translation is CASSSGTFQETQYF.

This clonotype occurred a few times. The chain is built from TRBV7-2 and TRBJ2-7; D is undetermined. V lost 2 bases and J 2 bases, leaving 10 bases between the germline ends. Per germline, CDR1 SGHTA and CDR2 FQGNSA. The CDR3 covers 14 residues. The CDR3 sequence: CASSLLGYTYEQYF. The DNA for the CDR3 is TGTGCCAGCAGCTTATTAGGCTATACCTACGAGCAGTACTTC.

This clonotype was seen ten or more times. V and J are TRBV5-1 and TRBJ2-1, with TRBD2 matching over 8 bases. This CDR3 has 14 residues. Germline V gene lookup returns CDR1 SGHRS and CDR2 YFSETQ. The ends lost 0 bases at V and 8 bases at J; junction bases unmatched: 4. The CDR3 loop is CASSLDPGGDEQFF. CDR3 sequence (DNA): TGCGCCAGCAGCTTGGACCCGGGAGGGGATGAGCAGTTCTTC.